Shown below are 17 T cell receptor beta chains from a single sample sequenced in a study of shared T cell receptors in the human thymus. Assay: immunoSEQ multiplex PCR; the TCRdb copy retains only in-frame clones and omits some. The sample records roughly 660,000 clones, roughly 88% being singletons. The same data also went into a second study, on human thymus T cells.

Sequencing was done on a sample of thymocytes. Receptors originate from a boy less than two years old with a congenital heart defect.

The CDR3 loop reads CASSFQGWYEQYF. The CDR3 region has the DNA TGTGCCAGCAGTTTCCAGGGGTGGTACGAGCAGTACTTC. The chain recombines TRBV28 with TRBJ2-7; possibly TRBD1 for D (6 bases). CDR1 is MDHEN and CDR2 is SYDVKM in the germline V gene. The CDR3 is 13 amino acids. Trimming removed 3 bases from V and 4 bases from J, with 10 bases in between.

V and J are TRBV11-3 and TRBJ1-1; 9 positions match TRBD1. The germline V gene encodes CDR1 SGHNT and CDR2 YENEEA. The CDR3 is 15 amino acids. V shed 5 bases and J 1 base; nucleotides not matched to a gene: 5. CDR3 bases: TGTGCCAGCAGCCCCACGGGACAGGGGAACACTGAAGCTTTCTTT. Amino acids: CASSPTGQGNTEAFF. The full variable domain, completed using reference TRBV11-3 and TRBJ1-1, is EAGVVQSPRYKIIEKKQPVAFWCNPISGHNTLYWYLQNLGQGPELLIRYENEEAVDDSQLPKDRFSAERLKGVDSTLKIQPAELGDSAVYLCASSPTGQGNTEAFFGQGTRLTVV.

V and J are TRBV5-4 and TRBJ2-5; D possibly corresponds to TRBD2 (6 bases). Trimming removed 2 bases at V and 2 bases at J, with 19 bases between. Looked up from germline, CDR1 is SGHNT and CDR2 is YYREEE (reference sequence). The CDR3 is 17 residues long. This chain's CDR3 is CASSFRLVAESQETQYF. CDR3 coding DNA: TGTGCCAGCAGCTTTAGATTGGTAGCGGAATCACAAGAGACCCAGTACTTC.

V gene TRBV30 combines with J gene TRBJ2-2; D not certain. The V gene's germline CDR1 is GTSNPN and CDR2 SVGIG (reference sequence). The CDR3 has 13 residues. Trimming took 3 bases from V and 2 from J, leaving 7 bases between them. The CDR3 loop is CAWSPPNTGELFF. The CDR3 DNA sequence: TGTGCCTGGAGCCCCCCAAACACCGGGGAGCTGTTTTTT.

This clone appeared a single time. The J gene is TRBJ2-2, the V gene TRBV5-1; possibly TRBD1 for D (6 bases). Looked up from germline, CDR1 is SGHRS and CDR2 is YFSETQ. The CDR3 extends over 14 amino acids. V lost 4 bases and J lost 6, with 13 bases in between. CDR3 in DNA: TGCGCCAGCAGCCGGATTAGGACAGCCGGGGAGCTGTTTTTT. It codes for CASSRIRTAGELFF. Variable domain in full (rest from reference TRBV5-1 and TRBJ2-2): KAGVTQTPRYLIKTRGQQVTLSCSPISGHRSVSWYQQTPGQGLQFLFEYFSETQRNKGNFPGRFSGRQFSNSRSEMNVSTLELGDSALYLCASSRIRTAGELFFGEGSRLTVL.

CDR3 protein: CASSPNGRGYGYTF. CDR3 sequence (DNA): TGTGCCAGCAGCCCAAATGGCAGGGGCTATGGCTACACCTTC. V gene TRBV7-8 combines with J gene TRBJ1-2; D is perhaps TRBD1 (6 bases). V gave up 5 bases and J gave up 4 bases, with 14 bases separating them. This CDR3 contains 14 residues. Germline V gene sequence: CDR1 SGHVS, CDR2 FQNEAQ.

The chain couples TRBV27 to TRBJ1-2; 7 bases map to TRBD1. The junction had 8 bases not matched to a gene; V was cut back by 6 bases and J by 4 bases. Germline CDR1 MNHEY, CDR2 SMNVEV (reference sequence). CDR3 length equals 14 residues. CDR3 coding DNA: TGTGCCAGCAGCAGTAGGGGGCGCATCTATGGCTACACCTTC. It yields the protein CASSSRGRIYGYTF.

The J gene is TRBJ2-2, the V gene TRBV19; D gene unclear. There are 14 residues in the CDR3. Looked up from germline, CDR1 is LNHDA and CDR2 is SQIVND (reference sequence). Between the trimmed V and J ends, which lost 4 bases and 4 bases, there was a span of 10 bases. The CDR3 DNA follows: TGTGCCAGTAGTACCTCTATCCCCACCGGGGAGCTGTTTTTT. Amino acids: CASSTSIPTGELFF.

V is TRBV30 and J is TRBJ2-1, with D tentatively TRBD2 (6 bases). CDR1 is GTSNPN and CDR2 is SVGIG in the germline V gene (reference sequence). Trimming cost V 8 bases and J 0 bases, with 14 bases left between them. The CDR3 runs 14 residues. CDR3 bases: TGTGCCGGGGGACGGGGGAGCTCCTACAATGAGCAGTTCTTC. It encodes CAGGRGSSYNEQFF.

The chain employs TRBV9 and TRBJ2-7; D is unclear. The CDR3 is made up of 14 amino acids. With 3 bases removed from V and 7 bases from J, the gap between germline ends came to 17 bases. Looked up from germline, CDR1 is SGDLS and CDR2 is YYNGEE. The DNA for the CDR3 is TGTGCCAGCAGCGGACCCCCTATCTCCGGGGAGCAGTACTTC. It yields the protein CASSGPPISGEQYF.

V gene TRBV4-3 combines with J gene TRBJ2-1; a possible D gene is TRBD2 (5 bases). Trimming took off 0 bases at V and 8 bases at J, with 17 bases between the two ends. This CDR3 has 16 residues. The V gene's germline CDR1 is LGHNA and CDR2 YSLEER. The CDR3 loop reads CASSQDPSGREDEQFF. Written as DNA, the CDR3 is TGCGCCAGCAGCCAAGATCCCAGCGGCCGTGAGGATGAGCAGTTCTTC.

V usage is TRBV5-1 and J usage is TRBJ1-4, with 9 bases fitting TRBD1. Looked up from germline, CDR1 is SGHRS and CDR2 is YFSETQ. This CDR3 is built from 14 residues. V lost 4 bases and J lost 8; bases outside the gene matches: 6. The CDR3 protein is CASSLGTGNEKLFF. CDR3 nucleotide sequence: TGCGCCAGCAGCCTCGGGACAGGGAACGAAAAACTGTTTTTT.

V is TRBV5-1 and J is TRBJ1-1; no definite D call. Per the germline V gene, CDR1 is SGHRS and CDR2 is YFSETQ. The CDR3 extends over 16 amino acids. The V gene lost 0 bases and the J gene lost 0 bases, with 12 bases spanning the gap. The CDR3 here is CASSLVQIRMNTEAFF. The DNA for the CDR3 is TGCGCCAGCAGCTTGGTCCAGATAAGAATGAACACTGAAGCTTTCTTT.

CDR3 nucleotides: TGTGCCAGCAGCTTAAGGCTAGCGGGAGGGCACGAGCAGTACTTC. It encodes CASSLRLAGGHEQYF. This chain uses TRBV5-8 with TRBJ2-7; 12 bases line up with TRBD2. Germline trimming cut 2 bases from V and 5 bases from J; bases unmatched to any gene: 5. The CDR3 loop spans 15 amino acids. CDR1 SGHTS and CDR2 YDEGEE come from the germline V gene.

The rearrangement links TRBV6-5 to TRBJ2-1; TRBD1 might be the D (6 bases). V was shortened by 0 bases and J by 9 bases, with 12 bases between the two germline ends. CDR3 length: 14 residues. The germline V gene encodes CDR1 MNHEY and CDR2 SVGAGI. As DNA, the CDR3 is TGTGCCAGCAGTTACTCGGGGGCGAGGGGTGAGCAGTTCTTC. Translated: CASSYSGARGEQFF.

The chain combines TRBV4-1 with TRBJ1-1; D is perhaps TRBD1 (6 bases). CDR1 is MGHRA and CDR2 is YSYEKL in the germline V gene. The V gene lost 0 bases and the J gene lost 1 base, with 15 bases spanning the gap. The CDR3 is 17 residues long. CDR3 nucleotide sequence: TGCGCCAGCAGCCAAGATGGAGGAGACAGGTGGAACACTGAAGCTTTCTTT. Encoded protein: CASSQDGGDRWNTEAFF.

The CDR3 DNA sequence: TGTGCCTGGAGCGGGGGGACTGTTAATGAAAAACTGTTTTTT. Translating gives CAWSGGTVNEKLFF. The V gene is TRBV30, the J gene TRBJ1-4; possibly TRBD1 for D (5 bases). The CDR3 is 14 amino acids. Trimming cost V 3 bases and J 4 bases, with 12 bases left between them. CDR1 is GTSNPN and CDR2 is SVGIG in the germline V gene (reference sequence).